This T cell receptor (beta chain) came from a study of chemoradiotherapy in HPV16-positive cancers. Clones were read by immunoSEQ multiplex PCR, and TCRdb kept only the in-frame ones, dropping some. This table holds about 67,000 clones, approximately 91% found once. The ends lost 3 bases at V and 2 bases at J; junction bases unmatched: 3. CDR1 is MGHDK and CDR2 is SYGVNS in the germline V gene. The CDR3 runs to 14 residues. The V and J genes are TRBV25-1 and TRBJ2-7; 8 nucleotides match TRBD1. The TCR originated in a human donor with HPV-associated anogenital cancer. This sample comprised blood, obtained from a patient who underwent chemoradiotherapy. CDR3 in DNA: TGTGCCAGCAGTGAGGGGACAGGAGCCTACGAGCAGTACTTC. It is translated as CASSEGTGAYEQYF.